These 9 T cell receptor beta chains were sequenced from one sample in a study of blood T cell repertoires in COVID-19. Sequenced by immunoSEQ multiplex PCR; TCRdb stores in-frame clones only, minus some. The table includes about 220,000 clones, approximately 85% detected once. Sequencing input: peripheral blood. All receptors come from a woman in her 70s with COVID-19, enrolled during active disease.

The V and J genes are TRBV28 and TRBJ1-4; TRBD1 matches 7 bases. CDR1 is MDHEN and CDR2 is SYDVKM in the germline V gene. V dropped 5 bases and J dropped 5; count of bases not matched to a gene: 11. CDR3 size: 16 residues. Here the CDR3 DNA reads TGTGCCAGCAGTCCAACTGGTGGGACAGTCAATGAAAAACTGTTTTTT. Translating it yields CASSPTGGTVNEKLFF.

The V call is TRBV5-5, the J call TRBJ1-1, with D perhaps TRBD1 (5 bases). Per germline, CDR1 SGHKS and CDR2 YYEKEE (reference sequence). There are 12 residues in the CDR3. The V gene lost 4 bases and the J gene lost 4 bases, with 8 bases spanning the gap. The CDR3 DNA reads as TGTGCCAGCAGCCCCGGGGGCACTGAAGCTTTCTTT. Translated, it gives CASSPGGTEAFF.

With regard to this clone: Other DNA sequences from this sample encode an identical CDR3 as well. The CDR3, as DNA: TGTGCCAGCAGCCCGACTAGCACAGATACGCAGTATTTT. It yields the protein CASSPTSTDTQYF. This chain links TRBV7-3 with TRBJ2-3; D not resolved. Deletions cut 5 bases from V and 0 bases from J, with 6 bases between. This CDR3 is built from 13 residues. Per the germline V gene, CDR1 is SGHTA and CDR2 is FQGTGA.

This clone was picked up a small number of times. The chain combines TRBV19 with TRBJ1-1, with D possibly matching TRBD1 (5 bases). Trimming pared 5 bases from V and 5 bases from J, leaving 12 bases between. Germline CDR1 and CDR2: LNHDA and SQIVND (reference sequence). The CDR3 is 13 residues long. CDR3 DNA: TGTGCCAGTAGTGTCAGGGAAGGTACTGAAGCTTTCTTT. It yields the protein CASSVREGTEAFF. The full variable domain, completed using reference TRBV19 and TRBJ1-1, is DGGITQSPKYLFRKEGQNVTLSCEQNLNHDAMYWYRQDPGQGLRLIYYSQIVNDFQKGDIAEGYSVSREKKESFPLTVTSAQKNPTAFYLCASSVREGTEAFFGQGTRLTVV.

This chain uses TRBV6-5 with TRBJ2-4, with TRBD1 as a possible D gene (6 bases). The CDR3 sequence is 15 residues long. Trimming left V 6 bases short and J 6 bases short, with 18 bases between. CDR1 and CDR2 (germline): MNHEY, SVGAGI. For the CDR3, the DNA is TGTGCCAGCAGCTCCCAACAGGGTCTGGGAAACATTCAGTACTTC. Amino acid sequence: CASSSQQGLGNIQYF.

In this sample, this clone turned up a few times. The chain couples TRBV27 to TRBJ1-1; TRBD1 might be the D (5 bases). The V gene lost 6 bases and the J gene lost 1 base, with 15 bases spanning the gap. From germline, CDR1 is MNHEY and CDR2 SMNVEV (reference sequence). The CDR3 has 15 residues. CDR3 sequence (DNA): TGTGCCAGCAGGCGGAACCCTGACAGGAACACTGAAGCTTTCTTT. Protein product: CASRRNPDRNTEAFF.

This clone was detected only a few times. This chain joins TRBV27 and TRBJ1-6; D is undetermined. The CDR3 contains 17 residues. Germline V gives CDR1 MNHEY, CDR2 SMNVEV (reference sequence). Deletions cut 3 bases from V and 3 bases from J, with 15 bases between. The DNA of the CDR3 is TGTGCCAGCAGTTTCACACGCGCGGCTTTCTATAATTCACCCCTCCACTTT. Residues: CASSFTRAAFYNSPLHF.

The rearrangement joins TRBV19 to TRBJ1-1; 9 nucleotides match TRBD1. The length of the CDR3 is 13 residues. The germline V gene has CDR1 LNHDA and CDR2 SQIVND (reference sequence). V shed 6 bases and J 2 bases; nucleotides not matched to a gene: 1. This CDR3 is CASRTGGNTEAFF. The CDR3 DNA is TGTGCCAGTAGAACAGGGGGCAACACTGAAGCTTTCTTT.

The chain joins TRBV19 to TRBJ2-7; TRBD2 agrees at 10 bases. Germline lookup yields CDR1 LNHDA and CDR2 SQIVND (reference sequence). The CDR3 runs 16 residues. The ends lost 3 bases at V and 5 bases at J; junction bases unmatched: 10. In DNA, the CDR3 is TGTGCCAGTAGTATTCGCAGCGGGAGGGCGGACCACGAGCAGTACTTC. This codes for CASSIRSGRADHEQYF.